This record covers a single T cell receptor beta chain. As yet, its antigen is unknown. J lost 6 bases, V lost 1 base, and 4 bases had no gene match. CDR1 and CDR2 from the germline V gene are SGHDT and YYEEEE. The CDR3 consists of 15 residues. PCR involved 60 Vbeta and 13 Jbeta primers. The repertoire was sequenced with immunoSEQ multiplex PCR; TCRdb's copy has only in-frame clones and lacks some. The sample includes 85,000 to 130,000 clones, 79% seen only once; the top ten take roughly 3.7%. This sample stems from a study of cytomegalovirus exposure and HLA in healthy donors. Findings of the study overall: Rarity marked most TCR sequences, yet some public TCRs occurred in many donors.

V gene TRBV5-6 combines with J gene TRBJ2-1; TRBD2 matches 10 bases. The sequence was obtained from a female donor in good health and CMV-seropositive. The sample comprised PBMCs. The CDR3 protein is CASSLTGTSVNEQFF. CDR3 nucleotide sequence: TGTGCCAGCAGCTTGACCGGGACTAGCGTCAATGAGCAGTTCTTC.